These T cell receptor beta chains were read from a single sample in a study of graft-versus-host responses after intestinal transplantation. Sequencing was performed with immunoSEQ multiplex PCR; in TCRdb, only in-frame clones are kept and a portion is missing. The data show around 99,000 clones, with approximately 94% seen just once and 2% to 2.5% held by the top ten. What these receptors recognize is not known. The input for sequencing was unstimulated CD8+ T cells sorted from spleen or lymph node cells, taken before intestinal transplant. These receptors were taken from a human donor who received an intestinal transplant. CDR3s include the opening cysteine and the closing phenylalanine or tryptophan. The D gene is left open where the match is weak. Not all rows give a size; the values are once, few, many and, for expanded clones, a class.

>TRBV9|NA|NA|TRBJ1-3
TGTGCCAGCAGCGTAGAGGAGGGAGGAGGAGGAAACACCATATATTTT
CASSVEEGGGGNTIYF
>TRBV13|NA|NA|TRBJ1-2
TGTGCCAGCAGCACCGGGACACAAAACTATGGCTACACCTTC
CASSTGTQNYGYTF
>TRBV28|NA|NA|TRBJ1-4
TGTGCCAGCAGTTTATATCAGGGTTCGCGTGAAAAACTGTTTTTT
CASSLYQGSREKLFF
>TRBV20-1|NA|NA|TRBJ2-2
TGCAGTGCTCTGAACACCGGGGAGCTGTTTTTT
CSALNTGELFF
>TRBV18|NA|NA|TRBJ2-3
TGTGCCAGCTCACAGCGGACAGATACGCAGTATTTT
CASSQRTDTQYF
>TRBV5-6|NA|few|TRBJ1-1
TGTGCCAGCAGCTTAGGAAGTCAGGGCGCTTTCTTT
CASSLGSQGAFF
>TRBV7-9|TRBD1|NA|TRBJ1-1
TGTGCCAGCAGCTTAGCAGGGGGCGGGAACACTGAAGCTTTCTTT
CASSLAGGGNTEAFF
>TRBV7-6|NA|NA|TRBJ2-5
TGTGCCAGCAGCCCAGAAAGGGGCAGGGCGGCGGAGACCCAGTACTTC
CASSPERGRAAETQYF
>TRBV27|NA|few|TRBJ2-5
TGTGCCAGCAGTTTATATCCGGGGTCGGAGACCCAGTACTTC
CASSLYPGSETQYF
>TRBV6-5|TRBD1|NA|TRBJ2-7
TGTGCCAGCAGCCGCTTACCAGGGGGTTCCTACGAGCAGTACTTC
CASSRLPGGSYEQYF
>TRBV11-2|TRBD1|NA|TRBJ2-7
TGTGCCAGCAGCTTATCGACAGGGATTCTCTCCTACGAGCAGTACTTC
CASSLSTGILSYEQYF
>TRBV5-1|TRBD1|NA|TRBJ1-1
TGCGCCAGCAGCTTCGCGGGCCAGGGGGCTGAAGCTTTCTTT
CASSFAGQGAEAFF
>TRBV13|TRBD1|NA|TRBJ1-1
TGTGCCAGCAGCTCGGGGACAGGGGGCTGGACTGAAGCTTTCTTT
CASSSGTGGWTEAFF
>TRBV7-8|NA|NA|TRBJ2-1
TGTGCCAGCAGCCTAAGACTAGTCGCCTACAATGAGCAGTTCTTC
CASSLRLVAYNEQFF
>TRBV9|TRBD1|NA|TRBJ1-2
TGTGCCAGCAGCGTAGCTACTCGGGACAGAACTAACTATGGCTACACCTTC
CASSVATRDRTNYGYTF
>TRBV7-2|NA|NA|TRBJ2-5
TGTGCCAGCAGGGGACAACCCAAAGAGACCCAGTACTTC
CASRGQPKETQYF
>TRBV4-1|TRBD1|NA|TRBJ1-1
TGCGCCAGCAGCCAAGCACCAGGGGGATTCACTGAAGCTTTCTTT
CASSQAPGGFTEAFF
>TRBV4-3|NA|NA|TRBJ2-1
TGCGCCAGCAGCCAAGATCTGCGCGGGGGCCGCAATGAGCAGTTCTTC
CASSQDLRGGRNEQFF
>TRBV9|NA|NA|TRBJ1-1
TGTGCCAGCAGCGTCGGGGAGAACACTGAAGCTTTCTTT
CASSVGENTEAFF
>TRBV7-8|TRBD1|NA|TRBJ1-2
TGTGCCAGCACCCGACAGGGCCCTGACTATGGCTACACCTTC
CASTRQGPDYGYTF
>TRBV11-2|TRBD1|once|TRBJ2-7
TGTGCCAGCAGCCCCGGGACAGGGAACTACGAGCAGTACTTC
CASSPGTGNYEQYF
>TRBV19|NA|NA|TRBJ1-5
TGTGCCAGCCACCGGGACAATGCCAATCAGCCCCAGCATTTT
CASHRDNANQPQHF